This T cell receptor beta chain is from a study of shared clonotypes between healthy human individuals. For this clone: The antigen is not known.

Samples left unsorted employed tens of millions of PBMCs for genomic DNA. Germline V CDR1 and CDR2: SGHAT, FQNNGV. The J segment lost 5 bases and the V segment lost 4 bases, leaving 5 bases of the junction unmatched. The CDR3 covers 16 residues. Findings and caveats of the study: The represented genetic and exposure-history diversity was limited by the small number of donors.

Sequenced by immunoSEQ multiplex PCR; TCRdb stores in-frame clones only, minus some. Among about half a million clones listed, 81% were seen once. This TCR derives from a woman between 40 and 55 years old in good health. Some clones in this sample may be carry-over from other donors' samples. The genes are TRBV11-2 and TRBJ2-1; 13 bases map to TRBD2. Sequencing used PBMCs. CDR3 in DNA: TGTGCCAGCAGCTCTTGGACTAGCGGGAGTAACAATGAGCAGTTCTTC. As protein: CASSSWTSGSNNEQFF.